These T cell receptor beta chains were read from a single sample in a study of CD8 T cells in Susac syndrome. TCRdb reanalysed the immunoSEQ multiplex PCR reads using MiXCR and keeps one entry per CDR3 protein. The sample has about 190,000 distinct CDR3 sequences; 85% to 95% are singletons. Sequencing used CD8+ T cells from PBMCs. These receptors all stem from a human donor with Susac syndrome. The CDR3 runs from the conserved cysteine through the conserved F or W. A D gene is named only where the DNA matches it firmly. For some rows the clone size is stated as once, few or many, or as a class when expanded; others skip it.

CDR3 protein,CDR3 DNA,V gene,clone size,D gene,J gene
CASSPLDTEQFF,TGTGCCAGCAGCCCGTTAGATACTGAGCAGTTCTTC,TRBV11-2,once,.,TRBJ2-1
CASSLVGFGEKLFF,TGTGCCAGCAGCTTAGTCGGGTTCGGAGAAAAACTGTTTTTT,TRBV7-9,.,.,TRBJ1-4
CASSLEGGSTGELFF,TGCGCCAGCAGCTTGGAAGGGGGCAGCACCGGGGAGCTGTTTTTT,TRBV5-1,.,TRBD1,TRBJ2-2
CASSLGAANYGYTF,TGTGCCAGCTCATTAGGGGCCGCTAACTATGGCTACACCTTC,TRBV18,.,.,TRBJ1-2
CASSSGQSVEAFF,TGTGCCAGCAGCTCCGGACAGTCGGTTGAAGCTTTCTTT,TRBV7-3,.,.,TRBJ1-1
CASSLVGTSGALAKNIQYF,TGTGCCAGCAGCTTAGTTGGGACTAGCGGAGCGCTAGCCAAAAACATTCAGTACTTC,TRBV7-4,.,TRBD2,TRBJ2-4
CASSAGNLDRAYGYTF,TGTGCCAGCAGCGCTGGGAACCTGGACAGGGCCTATGGCTACACCTTC,TRBV9,.,TRBD1,TRBJ1-2
CAWSEAGVTDTQYF,TGTGCCTGGAGTGAAGCGGGGGTCACAGATACGCAGTATTTT,TRBV30,.,TRBD2,TRBJ2-3
CASSRTRTGAYEQYF,TGCGCCAGCAGCCGAACCAGGACAGGGGCCTACGAGCAGTACTTC,TRBV5-1,once,TRBD1,TRBJ2-7
CASSPVAGERYEQYF,TGTGCCAGCTCACCGGTGGCAGGGGAAAGGTACGAGCAGTACTTC,TRBV18,.,.,TRBJ2-7
CASSIRDQPQHF,TGTGCCAGCAGCATCCGGGATCAGCCCCAGCATTTT,TRBV9,.,.,TRBJ1-5
CASSLARTSSYNEQFF,TGTGCCAGCAGCTTAGCCCGGACTAGCTCCTACAATGAGCAGTTCTTC,TRBV11-2,once,TRBD2,TRBJ2-1
CSAREGGIEQFF,TGCAGTGCTAGAGAAGGCGGGATAGAGCAGTTCTTC,TRBV20-1,.,.,TRBJ2-1
CASSGVSRETQYF,TGTGCCAGCAGTGGTGTCTCTCGGGAGACCCAGTACTTC,TRBV6-5,.,.,TRBJ2-5
CSVGDGGSSYNEQFF,TGCAGCGTTGGAGATGGGGGGAGCTCCTACAATGAGCAGTTCTTC,TRBV29-1,.,.,TRBJ2-1
CAISESGTGGIEQYF,TGTGCCATCAGTGAATCGGGGACAGGGGGTATCGAGCAGTACTTC,TRBV10-3,.,TRBD1,TRBJ2-7
CASSGQGRDGYTF,TGTGCCAGCAGCGGACAGGGGAGAGATGGCTACACCTTC,TRBV9,.,TRBD1,TRBJ1-2
CASSLFGQNQETQYF,TGTGCCAGCAGCTTATTTGGGCAGAACCAAGAGACCCAGTACTTC,TRBV7-3,.,.,TRBJ2-5
CASSLGHGNEQFF,TGTGCCAGCAGTTTGGGCCACGGCAATGAGCAGTTCTTC,TRBV12-3/TRBV12-4,.,.,TRBJ2-1
CASSRDTTSYEQYF,TGTGCCAGCAGCCGGGACACGACCTCCTACGAGCAGTACTTC,TRBV5-6,.,.,TRBJ2-7
CASRTGTGQETQYF,TGTGCCAGCAGAACCGGGACAGGGCAAGAGACCCAGTACTTC,TRBV2,.,TRBD1,TRBJ2-5
CASTGSSYNEQFF,TGTGCCAGTACGGGCAGCTCCTACAATGAGCAGTTCTTC,TRBV19,once,.,TRBJ2-1
CASIGGVNEQFF,TGTGCCAGTATTGGGGGAGTCAATGAGCAGTTCTTC,TRBV19,.,.,TRBJ2-1
CASRGRDSRGTQYF,TGTGCCAGCAGGGGCCGGGACAGTCGGGGAACGCAGTATTTT,TRBV7-9,.,TRBD1,TRBJ2-3
CASTEEGLYEQYF,TGTGCCAGCACCGAGGAGGGGCTCTACGAGCAGTACTTC,TRBV5-6,few,.,TRBJ2-7
CASSLEGLFLNGYTF,TGCGCCAGCAGCTTGGAGGGTCTGTTTTTGAATGGCTACACCTTC,TRBV5-1,.,.,TRBJ1-2
CSVLVANTGELFF,TGCAGCGTCCTGGTGGCGAACACCGGGGAGCTGTTTTTT,TRBV29-1,.,.,TRBJ2-2
CASSPIWRGLSGANVLTF,TGCGCCAGCAGTCCCATATGGCGGGGCTTGAGTGGGGCCAACGTCCTGACTTTC,TRBV23-1,.,.,TRBJ2-6
CASSQDALEQFF,TGTGCCAGCAGCCAAGATGCCCTAGAGCAGTTCTTC,TRBV4-2,.,.,TRBJ2-1
CASSLQGSDEQYF,TGTGCCAGCAGCTTGCAGGGTTCTGACGAGCAGTACTTC,TRBV7-9,.,.,TRBJ2-7
CAWSAFPRDVRLEQYF,TGTGCCTGGAGTGCTTTCCCCCGGGACGTCCGTTTAGAGCAGTACTTC,TRBV30,.,.,TRBJ2-7
CASSGTTGTSADTQYF,TGTGCCAGCAGCGGAACTACTGGGACTAGCGCAGATACGCAGTATTTT,TRBV7-3,.,TRBD2,TRBJ2-3
CASSQDQQGSNEQFF,TGTGCCAGCAGCCAAGATCAGCAGGGTTCCAATGAGCAGTTCTTC,TRBV3-1,.,.,TRBJ2-1
CAWEGAREQYF,TGTGCCTGGGAAGGGGCGCGGGAGCAGTACTTC,TRBV30,.,.,TRBJ2-7
CATTRGTDTQYF,TGTGCTACGACAAGGGGGACAGATACGCAGTATTTT,TRBV25-1,.,.,TRBJ2-3
CASSQDNGGKETQYF,TGCGCCAGCAGCCAAGATAACGGGGGGAAAGAGACCCAGTACTTC,TRBV4-1,.,TRBD2,TRBJ2-5
CASSPGQTPSEQYF,TGTGCCAGCAGCCCGGGACAGACTCCTAGCGAGCAGTACTTC,TRBV9,.,TRBD1,TRBJ2-7
CASSRERHYYEQYF,TGTGCCAGCAGCCGCGAGAGACACTACTACGAGCAGTACTTC,TRBV5-6,once,.,TRBJ2-7
CASNTLGRGRDTEAFF,TGTGCCAGCAACACTCTGGGGAGGGGTCGGGACACTGAAGCTTTCTTT,TRBV6-1,.,.,TRBJ1-1
CASSLEVERDSYNEQFF,TGTGCCAGCAGCTTAGAGGTGGAGCGGGACTCCTACAATGAGCAGTTCTTC,TRBV7-8,.,TRBD2,TRBJ2-1
CASSIKQGMNTGELFF,TGTGCCAGCAGCATCAAACAGGGGATGAACACCGGGGAGCTGTTTTTT,TRBV11-2,.,TRBD1,TRBJ2-2
CSARESYEQYF,TGCAGTGCTCGGGAGAGCTACGAGCAGTACTTC,TRBV20-1,.,.,TRBJ2-7
CASSSDQTPYNEQFF,TGTGCCAGCAGCTCGGACCAAACCCCCTACAATGAGCAGTTCTTC,TRBV5-6,.,.,TRBJ2-1
CASGTALNQPQHF,TGTGCCAGTGGGACAGCTCTAAATCAGCCCCAGCATTTT,TRBV6-5,.,TRBD1,TRBJ1-5
CASSPLDGYYEQYF,TGTGCCAGCTCACCCCTCGACGGATACTACGAGCAGTACTTC,TRBV18,.,.,TRBJ2-7